A selection of T cell receptor beta chains follows, all from one sample in a study of shared clonotypes between healthy human individuals. The method was immunoSEQ multiplex PCR; TCRdb's version includes in-frame clones alone and lacks a portion of them. Found here are roughly 500,000 clones, 81% of them singletons; the top ten hold roughly 13%. Sequencing was performed on PBMCs. Receptors were obtained from a woman aged 40 to 49 in good health. Some clones in this sample may be carry-over from other donors' samples. The CDR3 runs from the conserved cysteine through the conserved F or W. D genes are given only for firm matches. Size is omitted from some rows. Given values are once, few, many or a class for expanded clones.

CDR3 length: 16; V gene: TRBV6-6; clone size: once; D gene: TRBD1; J gene: TRBJ1-1; CDR3 protein: CASSSGTGGPRAEAFF; CDR3 DNA: TGTGCCAGCAGTTCCGGGACAGGGGGCCCGAGAGCTGAAGCTTTCTTT
CDR3 length: 13; V gene: TRBV18; clone size: NA; D gene: TRBD1; J gene: TRBJ2-5; CDR3 protein: CASSPGTEETQYF; CDR3 DNA: TGTGCCAGCTCACCAGGGACAGAAGAGACCCAGTACTTC
CDR3 length: 14; V gene: TRBV9; clone size: NA; D gene: NA; J gene: TRBJ2-1; CDR3 protein: CASSVEVPPHEQFF; CDR3 DNA: TGTGCCAGCAGCGTAGAAGTCCCCCCCCATGAGCAGTTCTTC
CDR3 length: 15; V gene: TRBV9; clone size: NA; D gene: NA; J gene: TRBJ2-7; CDR3 protein: CASSEGPSLYYEQYF; CDR3 DNA: TGTGCCAGCAGCGAGGGACCGTCCCTTTACTACGAGCAGTACTTC
CDR3 length: 17; V gene: TRBV19; clone size: NA; D gene: TRBD2; J gene: TRBJ2-1; CDR3 protein: CASSVSSGTLSYNEQFF; CDR3 DNA: TGTGCCAGTAGTGTGTCTAGCGGGACACTCTCCTACAATGAGCAGTTCTTC
CDR3 length: 13; V gene: TRBV6-4; clone size: few; D gene: NA; J gene: TRBJ2-1; CDR3 protein: CASSPGPDNEQFF; CDR3 DNA: TGTGCCAGTTCTCCGGGGCCAGACAATGAGCAGTTCTTC
CDR3 length: 14; V gene: TRBV28; clone size: NA; D gene: NA; J gene: TRBJ2-1; CDR3 protein: CASSTRGRVNEQFF; CDR3 DNA: TGTGCCAGCAGTACGCGGGGGCGAGTCAATGAGCAGTTCTTC
CDR3 length: 16; V gene: TRBV7-8; clone size: NA; D gene: TRBD1; J gene: TRBJ2-5; CDR3 protein: CASSLGQAPRKETQYF; CDR3 DNA: TGTGCCAGCAGTCTGGGACAGGCTCCTCGTAAAGAGACCCAGTACTTC
CDR3 length: 16; V gene: TRBV28; clone size: NA; D gene: NA; J gene: TRBJ1-4; CDR3 protein: CASSSPSQGSGEKLFF; CDR3 DNA: TGTGCCAGCAGTTCCCCCTCTCAGGGGTCCGGGGAAAAACTGTTTTTT
CDR3 length: 13; V gene: TRBV7-3; clone size: NA; D gene: NA; J gene: TRBJ2-3; CDR3 protein: CASSLYGGDTQYF; CDR3 DNA: TGTGCCAGCAGCTTATACGGAGGAGATACGCAGTATTTT
CDR3 length: 15; V gene: TRBV5-4; clone size: NA; D gene: NA; J gene: TRBJ2-3; CDR3 protein: CASSLGTRIVDTQYF; CDR3 DNA: TGTGCCAGCAGCTTGGGTACTAGAATAGTCGATACGCAGTATTTT
CDR3 length: 16; V gene: TRBV25-1; clone size: NA; D gene: TRBD1; J gene: TRBJ2-3; CDR3 protein: CASTALTGFATDTQYF; CDR3 DNA: TGTGCCAGCACCGCCCTGACAGGGTTCGCCACAGATACGCAGTATTTT
CDR3 length: 16; V gene: TRBV7-9; clone size: NA; D gene: NA; J gene: TRBJ1-5; CDR3 protein: CASSLGFKDSNQPQHF; CDR3 DNA: TGTGCCAGCAGCTTAGGGTTTAAGGATAGCAATCAGCCCCAGCATTTT
CDR3 length: 11; V gene: TRBV20-1; clone size: NA; D gene: NA; J gene: TRBJ2-7; CDR3 protein: CSARGTYEQYF; CDR3 DNA: TGCAGTGCTAGGGGGACCTACGAGCAGTACTTC
CDR3 length: 16; V gene: TRBV7-7; clone size: few; D gene: NA; J gene: TRBJ2-5; CDR3 protein: CASSFVESGEQETQYF; CDR3 DNA: TGTGCTAGCAGCTTTGTAGAATCCGGTGAACAAGAGACCCAGTACTTC
CDR3 length: 15; V gene: TRBV7-3; clone size: NA; D gene: TRBD2; J gene: TRBJ2-1; CDR3 protein: CASSLDGLAGAEQFF; CDR3 DNA: TGTGCCAGCAGCTTAGATGGGCTAGCGGGAGCTGAGCAGTTCTTC
CDR3 length: 15; V gene: TRBV2; clone size: NA; D gene: NA; J gene: TRBJ2-5; CDR3 protein: CASSAQSSDLETQYF; CDR3 DNA: TGTGCCAGCAGTGCCCAAAGCAGTGATCTAGAGACCCAGTACTTC
CDR3 length: 13; V gene: TRBV5-1; clone size: NA; D gene: TRBD1; J gene: TRBJ1-2; CDR3 protein: CASSLSRGHGYTF; CDR3 DNA: TGCGCCAGCAGCTTGAGCAGGGGGCATGGCTACACCTTC
CDR3 length: 15; V gene: TRBV15; clone size: NA; D gene: NA; J gene: TRBJ2-1; CDR3 protein: CATSSRSGPRDEQFF; CDR3 DNA: TGTGCCACCAGCAGCCGTAGCGGACCTAGGGATGAGCAGTTCTTC
CDR3 length: 15; V gene: TRBV28; clone size: once; D gene: NA; J gene: TRBJ1-5; CDR3 protein: CASSLSGSLVQPQHF; CDR3 DNA: TGTGCCAGCAGTTTATCCGGCAGCCTGGTTCAGCCCCAGCATTTT
CDR3 length: 13; V gene: TRBV28; clone size: NA; D gene: NA; J gene: TRBJ1-5; CDR3 protein: CASSLDPLEPQHF; CDR3 DNA: TGTGCCAGCAGTTTGGACCCGTTGGAGCCCCAGCATTTT
CDR3 length: 17; V gene: TRBV28; clone size: NA; D gene: TRBD1; J gene: TRBJ2-1; CDR3 protein: CASRHDRGSSSYNEQFF; CDR3 DNA: TGTGCCAGCAGACACGACAGGGGAAGCAGCTCCTACAATGAGCAGTTCTTC
CDR3 length: 16; V gene: TRBV5-1; clone size: once; D gene: NA; J gene: TRBJ2-2; CDR3 protein: CASSVRVGANTGELFF; CDR3 DNA: TGCGCCAGCAGCGTTCGGGTGGGAGCGAACACCGGGGAGCTGTTTTTT
CDR3 length: 14; V gene: TRBV27; clone size: NA; D gene: NA; J gene: TRBJ2-5; CDR3 protein: CASSPASLRETQYF; CDR3 DNA: TGTGCCAGCAGCCCCGCCAGCCTGAGGGAGACCCAGTACTTC